A single T cell receptor (beta chain) is shown here with its context. This likely stems from a read error, as it lies one base from a far larger clone. Between the trimmed V and J ends, which lost 4 bases and 5 bases, there was a span of 10 bases. Germline CDR1 and CDR2: PRHDT and FYEKMQ (reference sequence). This CDR3 region has 13 residues. Time point in this sample: before trial treatment. Treatment of the donors consisted of nivolumab and ipilimumab (plus aspirin, low-dose cyclophosphamide and low-dose radiotherapy). TRAV- and TRBV-specific primers, spanning alpha and beta chains, primed first-strand cDNA. Over 20 PCR cycles, TCRs were amplified from a constant-region primer and V-primer adapter. TCRdb reprocessed the reads via MiXCR and lists one record per CDR3 protein. Of under 95,000 distinct CDR3 sequences listed, roughly 19% are singletons. This entry is derived from a study of low-dose radiotherapy and immunotherapy resistance in tumors.

The source of this sequence is a male donor with prostate cancer. The chain carries TRBV13 and TRBJ2-3; no reliable D call. The sequencing used PBMCs, collected before treatment. In DNA form, the CDR3 reads TGTGCCAGCAGCTACTGGGAAGGAGATACGCAGTATTTT. This encodes CASSYWEGDTQYF.